This TCR beta chain originates from a study of OX40 agonist ivuxolimab in advanced cancers. Study summary: The treatment was a fully human IgG2 OX40 agonist, ivuxolimab. Males comprised 82.7% of the group, whose mean age was approximately 60 years (range roughly 23 to 90).

Sequencing was performed with immunoSEQ multiplex PCR; in TCRdb, only in-frame clones are kept and a portion is missing. The sample includes about 13,000 clones, approximately 61% of them seen just once. Study-level results: Among the lowest peripheral clonal expansion occurred in 0.1-3.0 mg/kg partial responders.

V was clipped by 5 bases and J by 3 bases, with 10 bases between them. Germline values: CDR1 SEHNR, CDR2 FQNEAQ (reference sequence). This CDR3 comprises 13 residues. As to this clone: Its antigen is unidentified.

The source was CD4+ or CD8+ T cells sorted from blood, collected in a trial of the OX40 agonist ivuxolimab. The clonotype comes from an adult with an advanced solid tumor such as melanoma, head and neck, liver or kidney cancer. This chain joins TRBV7-9 and TRBJ1-1, with unresolved D. The CDR3 DNA reads TGTGCCAGCAGCAACCGGCTCTACACTGAAGCTTTCTTT. Translation gives CASSNRLYTEAFF.